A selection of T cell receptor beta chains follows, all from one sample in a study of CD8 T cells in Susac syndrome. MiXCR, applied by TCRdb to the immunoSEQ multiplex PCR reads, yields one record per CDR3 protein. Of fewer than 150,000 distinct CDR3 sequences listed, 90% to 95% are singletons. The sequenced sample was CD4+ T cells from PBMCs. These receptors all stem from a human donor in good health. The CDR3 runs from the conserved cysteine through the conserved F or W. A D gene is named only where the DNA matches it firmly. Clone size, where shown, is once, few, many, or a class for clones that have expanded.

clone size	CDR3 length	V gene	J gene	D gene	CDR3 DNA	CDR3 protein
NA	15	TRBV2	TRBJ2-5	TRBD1	TGTGCCAGCCGGATCCAGAGGGGGCAGGGAGAGACCCAGTACTTC	CASRIQRGQGETQYF
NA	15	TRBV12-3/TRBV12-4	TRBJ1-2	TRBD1	TGTGCCAGCCGGGGACAGGGGGCTTGGCGCTATGGCTACACCTTC	CASRGQGAWRYGYTF
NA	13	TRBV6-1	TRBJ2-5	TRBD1	TGTGCCATCGGACAGGGAGGTCGTGCGGCCCAGTACTTC	CAIGQGGRAAQYF
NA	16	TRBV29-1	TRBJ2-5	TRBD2	TGCAGCGTTGGGGGGAGGCTAGCGGGAGGTAAAGAGACCCAGTACTTC	CSVGGRLAGGKETQYF
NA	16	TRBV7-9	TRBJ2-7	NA	TGTGCCGGCAGCTTAGACTATAGGGGGATTTCCTACGAGCAGTACTTC	CAGSLDYRGISYEQYF
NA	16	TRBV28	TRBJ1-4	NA	TGTGCCAGCAGTTTAAAAACCGGGGGGGTTAATGAAAAACTGTTTTTT	CASSLKTGGVNEKLFF
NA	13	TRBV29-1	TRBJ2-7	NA	TGCAGCTCCTGGACAGGAGGGGGTCACGAGCAGTACTTC	CSSWTGGGHEQYF
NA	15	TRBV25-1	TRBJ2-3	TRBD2	TGTGCCAGCAGTCCTCCGACTAGCGGCACAGATACGCAGTATTTT	CASSPPTSGTDTQYF
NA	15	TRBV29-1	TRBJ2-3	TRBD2	TGCAGCGTCGTAACTAGCGGGAGGGGGACAGATACGCAGTATTTT	CSVVTSGRGTDTQYF
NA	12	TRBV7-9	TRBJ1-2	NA	TGTGCCAGCAGCATACCGGACGGTGGCTACACCTTC	CASSIPDGGYTF
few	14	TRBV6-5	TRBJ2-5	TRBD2	TGTGCCAGCAGGCCGAGCGGGAGTGGGGAGACCCAGTACTTC	CASRPSGSGETQYF
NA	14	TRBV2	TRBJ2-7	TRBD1	TGTGCCAGCAAAAGGACAGGCCAATCCTACGAGCAGTACTTC	CASKRTGQSYEQYF
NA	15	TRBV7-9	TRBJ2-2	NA	TGTGCCAGCAGACGGATGGGAATGAACACCGGGGAGCTGTTTTTT	CASRRMGMNTGELFF
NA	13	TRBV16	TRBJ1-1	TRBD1	TGTGCCAGCAGCCGGACAGGGGTAACTGAAGTTTTCTTT	CASSRTGVTEVFF
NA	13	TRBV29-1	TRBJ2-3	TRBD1	TGCAGCGTGGGGACAGGGAGGAGAGATACGCAGTATTTT	CSVGTGRRDTQYF
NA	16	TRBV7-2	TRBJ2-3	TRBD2	TGTGCCAGCAGCCCAGGACTAGCGGGACCCACAGATACGCAGTATTTT	CASSPGLAGPTDTQYF
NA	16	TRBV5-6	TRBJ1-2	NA	TGTGCCAGCAGCCCCCTCGGCTTGGGCCCCTGGGATGGCTACACCTTC	CASSPLGLGPWDGYTF
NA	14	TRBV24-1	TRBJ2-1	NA	TGTGCCACCAGTAACATTATCGGGGACAATGAGCAGTTCTTC	CATSNIIGDNEQFF
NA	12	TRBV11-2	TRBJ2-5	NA	TGTGCCAGCAGCTGGGGCGGGAAGACCCAGTACTTC	CASSWGGKTQYF
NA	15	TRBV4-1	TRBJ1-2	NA	TGCGCCAGCAGCCAAGAGGGGACGGCCTCAGGTGGCTACACCTTC	CASSQEGTASGGYTF
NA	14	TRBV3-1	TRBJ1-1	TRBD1	TGTGCCAGCAGCCAAGAATTGCAGGGGGCAGAAGCTTTCTTT	CASSQELQGAEAFF
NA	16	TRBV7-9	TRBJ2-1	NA	TGTGCCAGCAACCCCCGTGACAGGACCCATTGGAATGAGCAGTTCTTC	CASNPRDRTHWNEQFF
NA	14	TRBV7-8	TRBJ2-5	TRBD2	TGTGCCAGCAGCCCAACCACTAGCGACGGGACCCAGTACTTC	CASSPTTSDGTQYF
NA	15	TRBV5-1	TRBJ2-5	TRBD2	TGCGCCAGCAGCAGAACGACTAGCGCCCAAGAGACCCAGTACTTC	CASSRTTSAQETQYF
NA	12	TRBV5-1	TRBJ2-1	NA	TGCGCCAGCAGCCTAAGGGCGGGTGAGCAGTTCTTC	CASSLRAGEQFF
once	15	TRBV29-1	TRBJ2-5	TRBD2	TGCAGCGTTGAAACTAGCGGAGGTAGAGGAGAGACCCAGTACTTC	CSVETSGGRGETQYF
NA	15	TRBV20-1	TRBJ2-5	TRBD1	TGCAGTGCTAGGACAGGGACGACAAAAGAAGAGACCCAGTACTTC	CSARTGTTKEETQYF
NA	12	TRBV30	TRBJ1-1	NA	TGTGCCCAGCTCAAGATGAACACTGAAGCTTTCTTT	CAQLKMNTEAFF
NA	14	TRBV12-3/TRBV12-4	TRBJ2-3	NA	TGTGCCAGCAGTTTGGTGGAAAGCACAGATACGCAGTATTTT	CASSLVESTDTQYF
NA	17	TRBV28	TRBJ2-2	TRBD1	TGTGCCAGCAGGTCGGGACAGGGGCTGATATACACCGGGGAGCTGTTTTTT	CASRSGQGLIYTGELFF
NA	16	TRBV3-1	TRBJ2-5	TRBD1	TGTGCCAGCAGCCGCCTTGGGGCAGGGGGCTTGGAGACCCAGTACTTC	CASSRLGAGGLETQYF
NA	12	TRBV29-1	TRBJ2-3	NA	TGCAGCGTTGTGCAGGGAACAGATACGCAGTATTTT	CSVVQGTDTQYF
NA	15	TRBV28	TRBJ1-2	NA	TGTGCCAGCAGGCCCGGACAGCGACAATTTTATGGCTACACCTTC	CASRPGQRQFYGYTF
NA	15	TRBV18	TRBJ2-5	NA	TGTGCCAGCTCACCTCCTAGCAGGAGAAGGGAGACCCAGTACTTC	CASSPPSRRRETQYF
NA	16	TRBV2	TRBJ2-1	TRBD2	TGTGCCAGCAGTGAGAGACTAGCGGGAATCTACAATGAGCAGTTCTTC	CASSERLAGIYNEQFF
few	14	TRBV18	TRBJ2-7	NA	TGTGCCAGCTCACCAGGACTTGGGGACTACGAGCAGTACTTC	CASSPGLGDYEQYF
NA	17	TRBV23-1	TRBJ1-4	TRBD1	TGCGCCAGCAAAAACAAGGGGACAGCGGGCCGTAATGAAAAACTGTTTTTT	CASKNKGTAGRNEKLFF
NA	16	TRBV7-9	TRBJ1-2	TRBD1	TGTGCCAGCAGCTCACCGGACAGGGGTAAATTCTATGGCTACACCTTC	CASSSPDRGKFYGYTF
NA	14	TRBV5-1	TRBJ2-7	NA	TGCGCCAGCAGCTCTGACGGCTTGAGTTACGAGCAGTACTTC	CASSSDGLSYEQYF
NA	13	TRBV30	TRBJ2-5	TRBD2	TGTGCCTGGAACCCGGGACTACAGGAGACCCAGTACTTC	CAWNPGLQETQYF
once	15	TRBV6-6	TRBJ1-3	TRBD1	TGTGCCAGCAGTACAAGGACAGGGGGCGAAAACACCATATATTTT	CASSTRTGGENTIYF
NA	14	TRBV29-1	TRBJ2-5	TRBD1	TGCAGCGTTGAAGGTGGCAGGGGGTGGAAGACCCAGTACTTC	CSVEGGRGWKTQYF
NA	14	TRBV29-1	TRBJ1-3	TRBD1	TGCAGCGCATGGGACAGGGGCTCTGGAAACACCATATATTTT	CSAWDRGSGNTIYF
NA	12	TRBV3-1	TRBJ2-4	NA	TGTGCCAGCAGCCAAGATCGTAACATTCAGTACTTC	CASSQDRNIQYF
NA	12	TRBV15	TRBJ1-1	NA	TGTGCCACCAGCAGTGTTGACACTGAAGCTTTCTTT	CATSSVDTEAFF
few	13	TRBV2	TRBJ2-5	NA	TGTGCCAGCAGTAGGGAGAACCAAGAGACCCAGTACTTC	CASSRENQETQYF
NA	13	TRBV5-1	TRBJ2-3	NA	TGCGCCAGCAATCTCAATAGGGCAGATACGCAGTATTTT	CASNLNRADTQYF
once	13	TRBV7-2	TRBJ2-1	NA	TGTGCCAGCAGCTCCGGTGACTACCTCGGAAGGTTCTTC	CASSSGDYLGRFF
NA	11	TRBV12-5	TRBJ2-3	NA	TGTGCTAGTGGTATCAGAGATACGCAGTATTTT	CASGIRDTQYF
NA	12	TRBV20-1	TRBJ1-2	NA	TGCAGTGCTGGGGGGGCTAACTATGGCTACACCTTC	CSAGGANYGYTF
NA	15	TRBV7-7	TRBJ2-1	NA	TGTGCCACAACTAGACTGGCTAGCGACTACAATGAGCAGTTCTTC	CATTRLASDYNEQFF
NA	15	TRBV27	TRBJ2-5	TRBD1	TGTGCCAGCAGTTTATCAAGGACAGGGAGTAAGACCCAGTACTTC	CASSLSRTGSKTQYF
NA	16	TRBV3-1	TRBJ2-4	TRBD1	TGTGCCAGCAGCCACTGGACAGGAGGAAGCGGAAACATTCAGTACTTC	CASSHWTGGSGNIQYF
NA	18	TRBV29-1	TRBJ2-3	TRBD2	TGCAGCGTCCTGAAAGTAGCGGGAGGTATACCCAACACAGATACGCAGTATTTT	CSVLKVAGGIPNTDTQYF
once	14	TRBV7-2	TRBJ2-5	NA	TGTGCCAGCAGCTTAGCGGGAGGAGCCGAGACCCAGTACTTC	CASSLAGGAETQYF
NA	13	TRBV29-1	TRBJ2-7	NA	TGCAGCGTCTTGAAACGGAGCTCCTACGAGCAGTACTTC	CSVLKRSSYEQYF
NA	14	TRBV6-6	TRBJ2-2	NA	TGTGCCGGCCAAGGGAGAGCGAACACCGGGGAGCTGTTTTTT	CAGQGRANTGELFF
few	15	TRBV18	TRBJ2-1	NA	TGTGCCAGCTCACCTCTTAACGGGAACTACAATGAGCAGTTCTTC	CASSPLNGNYNEQFF
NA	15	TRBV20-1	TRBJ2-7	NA	TGCAGTGCGGCAGGGGCCTCTTTTGAGGCCTACGAGCAGTACTTC	CSAAGASFEAYEQYF
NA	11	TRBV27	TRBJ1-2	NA	TGTGCCAGCAGTTCCGGGACGGGCTACACCTTC	CASSSGTGYTF